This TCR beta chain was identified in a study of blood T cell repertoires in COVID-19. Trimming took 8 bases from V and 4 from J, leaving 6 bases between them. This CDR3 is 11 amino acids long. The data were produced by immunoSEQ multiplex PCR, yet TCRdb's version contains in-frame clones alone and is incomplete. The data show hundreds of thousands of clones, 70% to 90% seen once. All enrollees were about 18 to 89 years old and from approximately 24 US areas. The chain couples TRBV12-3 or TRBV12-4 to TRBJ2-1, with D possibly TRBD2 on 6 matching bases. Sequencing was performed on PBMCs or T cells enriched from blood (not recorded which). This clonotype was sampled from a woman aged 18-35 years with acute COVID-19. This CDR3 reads CASGTYNEQFF. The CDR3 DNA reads TGTGCCAGCGGGACTTACAATGAGCAGTTCTTC.